This record looks at one TCR beta chain sequence and its context. Antigen specificity is unknown. The CDR3 contains 12 residues. The germline V gene has CDR1 SNHLY and CDR2 FYNNEI. V was trimmed by 1 base and J by 4 bases, leaving 5 bases between them. This sample stems from a study of STAT5B mutations in CD4+ large granular lymphocyte leukemia. Measured with immunoSEQ multiplex PCR; TCRdb has only the in-frame clones, and not every one. The sample includes some 40,000 clones, approximately 84% of them seen just once. Healthy controls were blood donor buffy coats. Study conclusions and caveats: Patient CD4-sorted repertoires looked more clonal than healthy CD4+ repertoires, even without putative leukemic clones. 8/27 top patient clones versus 2/35 control clones were TRBV06-family. 25% of private leukemic clonotypes occurred rarely in other patients' non-leukemic repertoires.

This receptor was obtained from a human donor in good health. Sample: CD4+ T cells from blood buffy coats. The chain couples TRBV2 to TRBJ2-7; D gene unclear. In DNA, the CDR3 is TGTGCCAGCAGTGAAGACGGGTACGAGCAGTACTTC. Protein sequence: CASSEDGYEQYF. Full variable domain (missing parts from reference TRBV2 and TRBJ2-7): EPEVTQTPSHQVTQMGQEVILRCVPISNHLYFYWYRQILGQKVEFLVSFYNNEISEKSEIFDDQFSVERPDGSNFTLKIRSTKLEDSAMYFCASSEDGYEQYFGPGTRLTVT.